The 26 T cell receptor beta chains below all came from one sample that was sequenced in a study of CD8 T cells in Susac syndrome (dated by TCRdb to between 2018 and 2021). Libraries were prepared through the immunoSEQ multiplex PCR assay. RNA was extracted using the RNeasy kit, and roughly 0.5 to 1 microgram was reverse transcribed with random hexamers. TCRdb redid the processing of the public reads, applying fastp at Q25 and MiXCR, and retained in-frame beta chains. Merged by CDR3 protein, the rows form single entries marked with the most common genes and DNA. This sample lists 250,000 to 300,000 distinct CDR3 sequences; 70% to 90% were detected once. The ten largest clones take up about 0.11% of the sample. The material sequenced was CD8+ T cells from PBMCs. The receptors were sampled from a human donor with multiple sclerosis.

This clonotype was picked up a small number of times. This chain uses TRBV27 with TRBJ2-1, with a possible D match to TRBD2 (6 bases). The CDR3 has 13 amino acids. V was clipped by 5 bases and J by 6 bases, with 11 bases between them. Germline V lookup: CDR1 MNHEY, CDR2 SMNVEV (reference sequence). CDR3 in DNA: TGTGCCAGCAGTGGAGGGAGAGCCAATGAGCAGTTCTTC. Protein product: CASSGGRANEQFF.

The rearrangement uses TRBV27 and TRBJ2-3; D possibly uses TRBD1 or TRBD2 (5 bases each). CDR1 MNHEY and CDR2 SMNVEV come from the germline V gene (reference sequence). The germline V and J ends were trimmed by 5 bases and 4 bases, with 16 bases remaining between them. The length of the CDR3 is 15 residues. The CDR3 DNA sequence: TGTGCCAGCAGTCCCAGATGGGGGAGTGCAGATACGCAGTATTTT. Its protein product is CASSPRWGSADTQYF.

This chain joins TRBV11-2 and TRBJ2-3; a possible D gene is TRBD2 (6 bases). Germline values: CDR1 SGHAT, CDR2 FQNNGV. V was clipped by 1 base and J by 0 bases, with 14 bases between them. This CDR3 has 17 residues. CDR3 sequence: CASSLGTWRGSTDTQYF. The CDR3 nucleotides are TGTGCCAGCAGCTTAGGGACGTGGCGGGGTAGCACAGATACGCAGTATTTT.

The rearrangement uses TRBV27 and TRBJ2-7; perhaps TRBD2 as D (6 bases). Trimming pared 3 bases from V and 6 bases from J, leaving 15 bases between. The CDR3 is 14 amino acids. Germline assignment: CDR1 MNHEY and CDR2 SMNVEV (reference sequence). CDR3: CASSFIGGPGEQYF. CDR3 coding DNA: TGTGCCAGCAGTTTCATTGGAGGGCCGGGCGAGCAGTACTTC.

This clonotype was seen only once. The chain links TRBV7-9 to TRBJ2-4, with 8 bases matching TRBD1. Germline V gives CDR1 SEHNR, CDR2 FQNEAQ (reference sequence). J was trimmed by 2 bases and V by 5 bases; bases with no gene match: 11. The length of the CDR3 is 17 residues. DNA of the CDR3: TGTGCCAGCAGCGCGACCCGGACAGGGAAAACCAAAAACATTCAGTACTTC. Amino acids: CASSATRTGKTKNIQYF.

A few counts support this clonotype. The chain is built from TRBV7-9 and TRBJ2-7; D unresolved. The length of the CDR3 is 13 residues. Trimming cost V 6 bases and J 2 bases, with 11 bases left between them. Germline V gene sequence: CDR1 SEHNR, CDR2 FQNEAQ (reference sequence). CDR3: CASRAATPYEQYF. The CDR3 region has the DNA TGTGCCAGCAGAGCAGCTACCCCCTACGAGCAGTACTTC.

This clonotype came up once. The chain employs TRBV7-9 and TRBJ2-1; the D is unclear. The CDR3 length is 11 residues. In germline, CDR1 is SEHNR, CDR2 FQNEAQ (reference sequence). The V and J ends lost 5 bases and 10 bases respectively, with 9 bases between them. The CDR3 protein is CASSPGPEQFF. CDR3 sequence (DNA): TGTGCCAGCAGCCCAGGTCCCGAGCAGTTCTTC.

The V call is TRBV27, the J call TRBJ2-4; D call uncertain. From germline, CDR1 is MNHEY and CDR2 SMNVEV (reference sequence). Trimming took off 2 bases at V and 0 bases at J, with 5 bases between the two ends. The CDR3 sequence is 14 residues long. CDR3 nucleotides: TGTGCCAGCAGTTTAGGGTCAGCCAAAAACATTCAGTACTTC. This codes for CASSLGSAKNIQYF.

The V call is TRBV29-1, the J call TRBJ2-2; no clear D gene. This CDR3 has 10 amino acids. Per germline, CDR1 SQVTM and CDR2 ANQGSEA. V was trimmed by 6 bases and J by 6 bases, leaving 5 bases between them. In DNA form, the CDR3 reads TGCAGCGTGGCGGCCGGGGAGCTGTTTTTT. Translated: CSVAAGELFF.

This chain joins TRBV3-1 and TRBJ2-3, with 11 bases matching TRBD2. The CDR3 runs 17 residues. The V gene's germline CDR1 is LGHDT and CDR2 YNNKEL (reference sequence). J lost 0 bases, V lost 4 bases, and 6 bases had no gene match. CDR3 DNA: TGTGCCAGCAGCCTCCAGACTAGCGGGACTAGCACAGATACGCAGTATTTT. Its translation: CASSLQTSGTSTDTQYF.

There are a few counts of this clonotype. The chain combines TRBV4-2 with TRBJ2-1, with a tentative D call TRBD2 (6 bases). The CDR3 runs to 16 residues. The ends were cut back, 0 bases at V and 3 bases at J, with 12 bases in the middle. Per germline, CDR1 LGHNA and CDR2 YNFKEQ. CDR3: CASSQERGMIYNEQFF. The DNA of the CDR3 is TGTGCCAGCAGCCAAGAGCGCGGGATGATCTACAATGAGCAGTTCTTC.

The chain links TRBV6-1 to TRBJ2-1, with D perhaps matching TRBD2 (7 bases). Trimming took off 6 bases at V and 4 bases at J, with 22 bases between the two ends. Germline CDR1 and CDR2: MNHNS and SASEGT. The CDR3 extends over 17 amino acids. The CDR3 nucleotides are TGTGCCAGCAGATCCCTCGGGCTTAAGGGGGGGTACAATGAGCAGTTCTTC. Translation gives CASRSLGLKGGYNEQFF.

V and J are TRBV7-9 and TRBJ2-5, with TRBD2 identical over 11 bases. The J segment lost 5 bases and the V segment lost 3 bases, leaving 8 bases of the junction unmatched. This CDR3 is 16 amino acids long. Looked up from germline, CDR1 is SEHNR and CDR2 is FQNEAQ (reference sequence). The CDR3 loop is CASSFISGRAFETQYF. The CDR3 DNA is TGTGCCAGCAGCTTCATTAGCGGGAGGGCCTTCGAGACCCAGTACTTC.

In this sample, this clonotype turned up a few times. The V and J genes are TRBV2 and TRBJ2-1; the match to TRBD2 covers 7 bases. Trimming cost V 3 bases and J 7 bases; bases outside gene matches: 9. Germline CDR1 SNHLY, CDR2 FYNNEI. The CDR3 is 15 residues long. This CDR3 is CASSEGPVGGNEQFF. CDR3 DNA sequence: TGTGCCAGCAGTGAGGGGCCTGTGGGGGGGAATGAGCAGTTCTTC.

This clonotype was observed a few times. This chain links TRBV30 with TRBJ2-7, with D perhaps matching TRBD2 (5 bases). The V gene lost 4 bases and the J gene lost 1 base, with 14 bases spanning the gap. This CDR3 comprises 14 residues. The germline gives CDR1 GTSNPN, CDR2 SVGIG (reference sequence). CDR3 coding DNA: TGTGCCTGGACTGGCGCTCCGGGGTCCTACGAGCAGTACTTC. Its protein product is CAWTGAPGSYEQYF.

This clonotype was seen only once. V usage is TRBV7-9 and J usage is TRBJ1-4; 7 bases match TRBD1. V lost 5 bases, J lost 8 bases, and 11 bases stayed unmatched. The CDR3 totals 15 residues. Looked up from germline, CDR1 is SEHNR and CDR2 is FQNEAQ (reference sequence). The CDR3 DNA is TGTGCCAGCAGCCCTGTGCGCAGGGGGAAGGAAAAACTGTTTTTT. Residues: CASSPVRRGKEKLFF.

The chain carries TRBV7-9 and TRBJ1-2; D gene unclear. Germline V gene data show CDR1 as SEHNR and CDR2 as FQNEAQ (reference sequence). V was pared by 3 bases and J by 4 bases, with 12 bases between. This CDR3 is 14 amino acids long. This CDR3 is CASSFSRDGYGYTF. The CDR3 coding sequence is TGTGCCAGCAGCTTCTCGAGGGATGGCTATGGCTACACCTTC.

This chain connects TRBV3-1 to TRBJ2-7; 7 positions match TRBD1. Unmatched junction bases numbered 7, after V lost 4 bases and J lost 4 bases. This CDR3 contains 14 residues. Germline CDR1 LGHDT, CDR2 YNNKEL (reference sequence). As DNA, the CDR3 is TGTGCCAGCAGCCCGGGACAGTTTGGGTACGAGCAGTACTTC. This sequence encodes CASSPGQFGYEQYF.

The chain couples TRBV27 to TRBJ1-1, with D tentatively TRBD1 (6 bases). Germline V gene data show CDR1 as MNHEY and CDR2 as SMNVEV (reference sequence). This CDR3 is 16 amino acids long. V was shortened by 6 bases and J by 1 base, with 18 bases between the two germline ends. DNA for the CDR3: TGTGCCAGCAGGCTAAACACAGGGTCGTGGAACACTGAAGCTTTCTTT. It encodes CASRLNTGSWNTEAFF.

The chain combines TRBV19 with TRBJ1-1; the D gene is possibly TRBD1 (5 bases). There are 14 residues in the CDR3. Germline V gene sequence: CDR1 LNHDA, CDR2 SQIVND (reference sequence). V dropped 7 bases and J dropped 7 bases, with 19 bases sitting between them. The CDR3 sequence is CASTWEGVHSEAFF. The CDR3 DNA sequence: TGTGCCAGTACCTGGGAAGGGGTGCACAGTGAAGCTTTCTTT.

The V and J genes are TRBV2 and TRBJ1-1; maybe TRBD1 (5 bases). Germline V CDR1 and CDR2: SNHLY, FYNNEI. The CDR3 is 16 amino acids. V gave up 0 bases and J gave up 2 bases, with 13 bases separating them. The DNA for the CDR3 is TGTGCCAGCAGTGAAGCGCTTCTCGGGGGAAACACTGAAGCTTTCTTT. Translated: CASSEALLGGNTEAFF.

This clonotype was detected a few times. The chain combines TRBV20-1 with TRBJ1-2; the D gene is possibly TRBD1 (6 bases). The CDR3 loop spans 16 amino acids. V was pared by 0 bases and J by 4 bases, with 18 bases between. The germline gives CDR1 DFQATT, CDR2 SNEGSKA (reference sequence). The DNA for the CDR3 is TGCAGTGCTAGAGAGAAAGGACAGTCAAACTTCTATGGCTACACCTTC. Amino acid sequence: CSAREKGQSNFYGYTF.

The chain combines TRBV14 with TRBJ2-4; TRBD2 is a possible D gene (5 bases). Trimming shortened V by 4 bases and J by 6 bases, and 13 bases separated the two germline ends. This CDR3 has 14 amino acids. Looked up from germline, CDR1 is SGHDN and CDR2 is FVKESK. The CDR3 loop reads CASSLTGLSNIQYF. The CDR3, as DNA: TGTGCCAGCAGCCTAACGGGATTATCAAACATTCAGTACTTC.

This chain joins TRBV27 and TRBJ1-1; TRBD1 aligns across 7 bases. The CDR3 contains 14 residues. V dropped 6 bases and J dropped 4; count of bases not matched to a gene: 8. CDR1 and CDR2 (germline): MNHEY, SMNVEV (reference sequence). For the CDR3, the DNA is TGTGCCAGCAGCTTACGGGACAGTGTCACTGAAGCTTTCTTT. Translated: CASSLRDSVTEAFF.

The rearrangement links TRBV2 to TRBJ2-7; 10 bases align to TRBD2. Trimming cost V 6 bases and J 6 bases; bases outside gene matches: 11. The CDR3 runs to 15 residues. Germline V gene data show CDR1 as SNHLY and CDR2 as FYNNEI. CDR3 protein: CASRVTAGGPSEQYF. CDR3 DNA: TGTGCCAGCAGGGTCACAGCGGGAGGGCCCAGCGAGCAGTACTTC.

This sequence joins TRBV5-6 and TRBJ2-2, with unresolved D. This CDR3 has 15 residues. The V end was cut by 4 bases, the J end by 4 bases, with 14 bases between. The germline V gene has CDR1 SGHDT and CDR2 YYEEEE. The CDR3 DNA follows: TGTGCCAGCAGCGAGGACCTTTCGGGCACCGGGGAGCTGTTTTTT. It specifies CASSEDLSGTGELFF.